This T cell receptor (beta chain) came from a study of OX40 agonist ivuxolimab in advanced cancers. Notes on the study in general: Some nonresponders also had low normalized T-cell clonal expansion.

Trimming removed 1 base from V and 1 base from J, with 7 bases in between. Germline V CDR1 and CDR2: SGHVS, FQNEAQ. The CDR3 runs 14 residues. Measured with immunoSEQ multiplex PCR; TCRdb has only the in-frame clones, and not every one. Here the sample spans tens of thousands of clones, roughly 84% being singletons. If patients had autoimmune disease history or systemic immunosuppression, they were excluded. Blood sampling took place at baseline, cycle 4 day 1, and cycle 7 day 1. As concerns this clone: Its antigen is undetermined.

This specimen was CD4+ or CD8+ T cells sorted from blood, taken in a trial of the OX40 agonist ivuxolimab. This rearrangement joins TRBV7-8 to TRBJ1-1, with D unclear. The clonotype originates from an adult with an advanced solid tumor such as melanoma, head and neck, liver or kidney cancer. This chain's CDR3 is CASSLGPGNTEAFF. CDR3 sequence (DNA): TGTGCCAGCAGCTTAGGGCCGGGGAACACTGAAGCTTTCTTT.